A selection of T cell receptor beta chains follows, all from one sample in a study of STAT5B mutations in CD4+ large granular lymphocyte leukemia. The assay was immunoSEQ multiplex PCR, and TCRdb's table has in-frame clones only and misses some. This sample has approximately 25,000 clones, with 74% found just once. Sequenced: CD4+ T cells from blood buffy coats. These receptors were obtained from a human donor in good health. Each CDR3 is given with its conserved first and last residue. A D gene is named only where the DNA matches it firmly. Expanded clones are given a class, and other clones once, few, many or no size at all.

>TRBJ2-3|14|-|TRBV7-3|TRBD1
TGTGCCAGCAGTCCGTTTTCAGGGGGAGATACGCAGTATTTT
CASSPFSGGDTQYF
>TRBJ2-2|17|-|TRBV10-3|TRBD2
TGTGCCATCAGTGCAATTAAAGCGGGGGGCCTCACCGGGGAGCTGTTTTTT
CAISAIKAGGLTGELFF
>TRBJ2-7|14|few|TRBV5-4|-
TGTGCCAGCAGCTTGCCGGCAGAGGGTGGCGAGCAGTACTTC
CASSLPAEGGEQYF
>TRBJ1-1|12|few|TRBV6-1|-
TGTGCCAGCACCTTCGGAAACACTGAAGCTTTCTTT
CASTFGNTEAFF
>TRBJ1-2|16|-|TRBV4-1|TRBD1
TGCGCCAGCAGCCCGAGTCGACAGGGGTGGAGGTATGGCTACACCTTC
CASSPSRQGWRYGYTF
>TRBJ1-1|15|few|TRBV30|-
TGTGCCTGGAGTGTACTGTCGGGGAGGGGCACTGAAGATTTCTTT
CAWSVLSGRGTEDFF
>TRBJ2-3|14|-|TRBV6-1|-
TGTGCCAGCAGTGATGGGGGACGCTCAGATACGCAGTATTTT
CASSDGGRSDTQYF
>TRBJ1-1|13|-|TRBV6-4|-
TGTGCCAGCAGGCGGACAGAATACACTGAAGCTTTCTTT
CASRRTEYTEAFF
>TRBJ1-5|15|-|TRBV19|-
TGTGCCAGTAGTTCGACCGCAGGGAACAATCAGCCCCAGCATTTT
CASSSTAGNNQPQHF
>TRBJ2-5|15|-|TRBV4-1|TRBD2
TGCGCCAGCAGCCCCGGGACTAGCGAACAAGAGACCCAGTACTTC
CASSPGTSEQETQYF
>TRBJ1-3|13|-|TRBV10-3|-
TGTGCCATCAGTGAAGGGTACGGAAACACCATATATTTT
CAISEGYGNTIYF
>TRBJ1-1|13|few|TRBV7-9|-
TGTGCCAGCAGCCACGCAGGGGTCGCTGAAGCTTTCTTT
CASSHAGVAEAFF
>TRBJ2-5|16|-|TRBV9|TRBD2
TGTGCCAGCAGCCCCCTAGCGGGAGGAAGCTCGGAGACCCAGTACTTC
CASSPLAGGSSETQYF
>TRBJ2-1|12|few|TRBV5-1|-
TGCGCCAGCAGCTTGGAGGGGTTTGAGCAGTTCTTC
CASSLEGFEQFF
>TRBJ1-5|15|-|TRBV6-5|-
TGTGCCAGCAAACCCGTGGGGGAGGGGAATCAGCCCCAGCATTTT
CASKPVGEGNQPQHF
>TRBJ1-1|14|-|TRBV15|-
TGTGCCACCAGCAGAGATCAGGTTTACACTGAAGCTTTCTTT
CATSRDQVYTEAFF
>TRBJ2-7|16|few|TRBV4-2|-
TGTGCCAGCAGCCATGCCGGGCAAATGGAGTCCTACGAGCAGTACTTC
CASSHAGQMESYEQYF
>TRBJ2-5|14|-|TRBV29-1|-
TGCAGCGTTGAAGGTGGGACCCTTCTTCGGGAGCAGTACTTC
CSVEGGTLLREQYF
>TRBJ1-2|16|-|TRBV5-1|-
TGCGCCAGCAGCTTGGCCGTGTTTGACAGGAGGTATGGCTACACCTTC
CASSLAVFDRRYGYTF
>TRBJ2-3|14|-|TRBV5-1|-
TGCGCCAGCAGCTTGGGGGGGAATCGGGATACGCAGTATTTT
CASSLGGNRDTQYF
>TRBJ1-4|17|-|TRBV27|-
TGTGCCAGCAGTCTTAGACAGTCAGGGGTGACTAATGAAAAACTGTTTTTT
CASSLRQSGVTNEKLFF
>TRBJ2-1|16|-|TRBV9|TRBD2
TGTGCCAGCAGCCCCCTTACTAGCGGGGTACGCAATGAGCAGTTCTTC
CASSPLTSGVRNEQFF
>TRBJ2-7|14|-|TRBV5-4|-
TGTGCCAGCAGCACCTACAGCCTCTCCTACGAGCAGTACTTC
CASSTYSLSYEQYF
>TRBJ2-5|15|-|TRBV10-3|TRBD2
TGTGCCATCAGTGGTGCGGGGGGAGTCCAAGAGACCCAGTACTTC
CAISGAGGVQETQYF
>TRBJ1-2|13|few|TRBV28|TRBD1
TGTGCCAGCAGTCCCGGGACAGGCCTTGGCTACACCTTC
CASSPGTGLGYTF
>TRBJ1-2|15|few|TRBV5-1|-
TGCGCCAGCAGCTCCTCGGGAGGGGTAGGGTATGGCTACACCTTC
CASSSSGGVGYGYTF
>TRBJ2-3|13|once|TRBV7-2|TRBD1
TGTGCCAGCAGCAAACAGGGGGCAGATACGCAGTATTTT
CASSKQGADTQYF
>TRBJ1-1|13|-|TRBV2|-
TGTGCCAGCAGTGAGGGGGAGAACACTGAAGCTTTCTTT
CASSEGENTEAFF